This entry lists 14 T cell receptor beta chains sequenced from one sample in a study of memory CD4+ T cells and cytomegalovirus serostatus. TCRdb's table, derived via immunoSEQ multiplex PCR, lists solely in-frame clones and lacks some. The top ten clones hold approximately 0.77% of a sample with 40,000 to 45,000 clones, about 76% of them seen once. Single viable CD3+CD4+CD8-CD45RO+ cells were sorted as the memory CD4+ T cells. The sample consisted of memory CD4+ T cells from blood. The origin of the receptors is an adult in good health and CMV-seronegative.

The chain employs TRBV18 and TRBJ1-2; D not resolved. The CDR3 has 14 residues. Germline V gene lookup returns CDR1 KGHSH and CDR2 LQKENI. V was trimmed by 5 bases and J by 5 bases, leaving 15 bases between them. The CDR3 nucleotides read TGTGCCAGCTCATTTGAGTCAAGTACTTATGGCTACACCTTC. Protein sequence: CASSFESSTYGYTF.

V and J are TRBV7-9 and TRBJ2-1; no definite D call. The length of the CDR3 is 14 residues. Germline V gene data show CDR1 as SEHNR and CDR2 as FQNEAQ (reference sequence). The ends were cut back, 2 bases at V and 8 bases at J, with 13 bases in the middle. The CDR3 region is CASSLSIGQDEQFF. Written as DNA, the CDR3 is TGTGCCAGCAGCTTATCTATAGGTCAGGATGAGCAGTTCTTC. Drawing the rest from reference TRBV7-9 and TRBJ2-1, the complete variable domain is DTGVSQNPRHKITKRGQNVTFRCDPISEHNRLYWYRQTLGQGPEFLTYFQNEAQLEKSRLLSDRFSAERPKGSFSTLEIQRTEQGDSAMYLCASSLSIGQDEQFFGPGTRLTVL.

This rearrangement joins TRBV5-4 to TRBJ1-6; tentative D call: TRBD1 (6 bases). CDR1 and CDR2 (germline): SGHNT, YYREEE (reference sequence). The CDR3 loop spans 16 amino acids. Trimming stripped 3 bases from V and 2 bases from J, with 12 bases between. In DNA form, the CDR3 reads TGTGCCAGCAGCTCCGGGGGGCGCACCTATAATTCACCCCTCCACTTT. Its protein is CASSSGGRTYNSPLHF.

The chain is built from TRBV5-1 and TRBJ2-3, with TRBD2 identical over 8 bases. The V gene's germline CDR1 is SGHRS and CDR2 YFSETQ. The J segment lost 4 bases and the V segment lost 4 bases, leaving 11 bases of the junction unmatched. This CDR3 spans 16 amino acids. CDR3 sequence (DNA): TGCGCCAGCAGCCCCGTTAGCGGGGCACGGGCAGATACGCAGTATTTT. Translating it yields CASSPVSGARADTQYF.

The chain combines TRBV18 with TRBJ2-7; the D is unclear. The germline V and J ends were trimmed by 4 bases and 6 bases, with 10 bases remaining between them. CDR1 and CDR2 from the germline V gene are KGHSH and LQKENI. There are 12 residues in the CDR3. DNA of the CDR3: TGTGCCAGCTCACAGGGAAGGTTCGAGCAGTACTTC. This codes for CASSQGRFEQYF. Looking up the rest from reference TRBV18 and TRBJ2-7 gives the full variable domain: NAGVMQNPRHLVRRRGQEARLRCSPMKGHSHVYWYRQLPEEGLKFMVYLQKENIIDESGMPKERFSAEFPKEGPSILRIQQVVRGDSAAYFCASSQGRFEQYFGPGTRLTVT.

The V and J genes are TRBV9 and TRBJ1-3, with 12 bases aligning to TRBD1. The CDR3 loop spans 17 amino acids. Germline CDR1 SGDLS, CDR2 YYNGEE. V shed 4 bases and J 3 bases; nucleotides not matched to a gene: 8. CDR3 amino acids: CASSPQGQGAFGNTIYF. The CDR3 DNA follows: TGTGCCAGCAGCCCCCAGGGACAGGGGGCGTTTGGAAACACCATATATTTT.

V is TRBV29-1 and J is TRBJ2-3; 10 nucleotides agree with TRBD2. Germline loops: CDR1 SQVTM, CDR2 ANQGSEA. CDR3 length equals 14 residues. J was trimmed by 3 bases and V by 6 bases; bases with no gene match: 6. CDR3 sequence (DNA): TGCAGCGTCCTTAGCGGGGGGTTGACAGATACGCAGTATTTT. Protein product: CSVLSGGLTDTQYF.

The gene calls are TRBV6-4 and TRBJ1-2; D perhaps matches TRBD1 (6 bases). Germline CDR1 MRHNA, CDR2 SNTAGT. CDR3 length: 15 amino acids. The V end was cut by 0 bases, the J end by 8 bases, with 16 bases between. CDR3: CASSDSRGQRGGYTF. CDR3 in DNA: TGTGCCAGCAGTGACTCGAGGGGACAACGTGGCGGCTACACCTTC.

The chain is built from TRBV7-2 and TRBJ2-2; TRBD2 might be the D (5 bases). The V and J ends lost 4 bases and 8 bases respectively, with 11 bases between them. Germline V CDR1 and CDR2: SGHTA, FQGNSA. CDR3 length: 13 amino acids. CDR3: CASSWTSGGELFF. CDR3 nucleotides: TGTGCCAGCAGCTGGACGTCGGGAGGGGAGCTGTTTTTT.

This rearrangement joins TRBV6-4 to TRBJ2-5; TRBD2 might be the D (5 bases). This CDR3 is 13 amino acids long. The V gene lost 5 bases and the J gene lost 5 bases, with 12 bases spanning the gap. Looked up from germline, CDR1 is MRHNA and CDR2 is SNTAGT. The chain's CDR3 is CASSRGSGETQYF. CDR3 sequence (DNA): TGTGCCAGCAGTAGAGGGTCCGGGGAGACCCAGTACTTC.

The rearrangement joins TRBV7-2 to TRBJ1-1, with D hard to call. CDR1 and CDR2 from the germline V gene are SGHTA and FQGNSA. V lost 3 bases and J lost 3, with 5 bases in between. CDR3 length: 12 residues. The chain's CDR3 is CASSFRDTEAFF. In nucleotides, the CDR3 is TGTGCCAGCAGCTTTAGGGACACTGAAGCTTTCTTT.

The chain links TRBV18 to TRBJ1-6; 7 positions match TRBD1. The CDR3 is 15 amino acids. J lost 7 bases, V lost 3 bases, and 6 bases had no gene match. Germline CDR1 and CDR2: KGHSH and LQKENI. CDR3 nucleotide sequence: TGTGCCAGCTCACCTGGACAGGCTGAAAATTCACCCCTCCACTTT. It specifies CASSPGQAENSPLHF.

The rearrangement joins TRBV5-4 to TRBJ2-7; maybe TRBD2 (6 bases). V was cut by 4 bases and J by 0 bases, with 8 bases left in between. Germline-derived CDR1 and CDR2 are SGHNT and YYREEE (reference sequence). This CDR3 is 13 amino acids long. The CDR3 DNA sequence: TGTGCCAGCAGCCGGGAGAGCTCCTACGAGCAGTACTTC. Protein product: CASSRESSYEQYF.

This clone was found a few times. The J gene is TRBJ1-1, the V gene TRBV7-9, with D uncertain. The CDR3 contains 14 residues. The germline V gene has CDR1 SEHNR and CDR2 FQNEAQ (reference sequence). Trimming took off 1 base at V and 3 bases at J, with 9 bases between the two ends. The DNA of the CDR3 is TGTGCCAGCAGCTTAGACGGATATGACACTGAAGCTTTCTTT. This codes for CASSLDGYDTEAFF.